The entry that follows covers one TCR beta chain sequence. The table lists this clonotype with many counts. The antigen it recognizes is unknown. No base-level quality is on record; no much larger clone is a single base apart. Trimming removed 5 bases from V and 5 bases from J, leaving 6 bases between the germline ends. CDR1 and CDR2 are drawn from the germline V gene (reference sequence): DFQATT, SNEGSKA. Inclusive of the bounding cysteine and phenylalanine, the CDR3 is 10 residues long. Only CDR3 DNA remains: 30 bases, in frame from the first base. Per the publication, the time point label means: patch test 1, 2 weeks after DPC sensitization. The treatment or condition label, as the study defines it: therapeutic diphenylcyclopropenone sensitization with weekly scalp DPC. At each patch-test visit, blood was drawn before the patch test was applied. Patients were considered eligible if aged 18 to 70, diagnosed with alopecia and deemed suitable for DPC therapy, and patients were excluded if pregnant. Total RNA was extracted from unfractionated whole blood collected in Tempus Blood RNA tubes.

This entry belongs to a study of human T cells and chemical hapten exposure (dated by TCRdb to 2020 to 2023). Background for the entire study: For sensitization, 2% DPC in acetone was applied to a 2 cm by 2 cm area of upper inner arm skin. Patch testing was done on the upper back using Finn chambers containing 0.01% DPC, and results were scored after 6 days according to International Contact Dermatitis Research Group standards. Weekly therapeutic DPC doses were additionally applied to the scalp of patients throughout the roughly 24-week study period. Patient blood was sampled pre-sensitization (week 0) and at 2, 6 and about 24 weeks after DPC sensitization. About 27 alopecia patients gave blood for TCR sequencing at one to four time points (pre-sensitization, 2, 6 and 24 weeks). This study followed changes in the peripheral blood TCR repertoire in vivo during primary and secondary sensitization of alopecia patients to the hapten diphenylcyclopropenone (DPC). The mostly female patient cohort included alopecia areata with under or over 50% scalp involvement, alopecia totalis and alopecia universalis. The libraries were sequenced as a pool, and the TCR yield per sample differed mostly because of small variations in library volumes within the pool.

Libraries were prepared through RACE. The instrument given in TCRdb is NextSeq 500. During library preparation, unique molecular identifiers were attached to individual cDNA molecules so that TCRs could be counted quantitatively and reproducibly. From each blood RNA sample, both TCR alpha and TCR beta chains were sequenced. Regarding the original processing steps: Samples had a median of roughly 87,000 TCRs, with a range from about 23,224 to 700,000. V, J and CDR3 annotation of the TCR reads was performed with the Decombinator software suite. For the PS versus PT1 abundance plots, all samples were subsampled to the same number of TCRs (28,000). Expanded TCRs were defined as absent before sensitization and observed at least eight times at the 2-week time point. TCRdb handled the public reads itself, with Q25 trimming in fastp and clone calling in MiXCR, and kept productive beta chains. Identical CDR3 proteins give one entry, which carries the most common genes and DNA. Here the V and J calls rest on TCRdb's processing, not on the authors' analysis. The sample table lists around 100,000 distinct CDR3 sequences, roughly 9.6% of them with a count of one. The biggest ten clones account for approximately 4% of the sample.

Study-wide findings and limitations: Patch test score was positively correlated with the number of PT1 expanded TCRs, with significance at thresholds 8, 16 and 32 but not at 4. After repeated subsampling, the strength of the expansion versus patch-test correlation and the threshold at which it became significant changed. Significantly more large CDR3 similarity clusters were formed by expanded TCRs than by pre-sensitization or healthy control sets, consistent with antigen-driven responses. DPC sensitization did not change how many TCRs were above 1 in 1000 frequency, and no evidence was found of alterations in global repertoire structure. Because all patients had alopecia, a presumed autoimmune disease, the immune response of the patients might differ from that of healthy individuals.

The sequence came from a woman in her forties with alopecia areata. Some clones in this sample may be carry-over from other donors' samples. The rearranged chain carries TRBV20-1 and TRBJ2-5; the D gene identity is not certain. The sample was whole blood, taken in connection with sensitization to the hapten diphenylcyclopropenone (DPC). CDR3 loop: CSAYGETQYF. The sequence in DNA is TGCAGTGCTTATGGGGAGACCCAGTACTTC.